This TCR beta chain was observed in a study of metastatic and nonmetastatic thyroid tumors. Study details: Across blood and tumor or nodule tissue, repertoires from malignant and benign thyroid patients were compared with one another. Study conclusions and caveats: The study reportedly found significantly higher TCR beta diversity in malignant thyroid tumors than benign nodules, in blood and tumor.

This CDR3 region has 13 residues. V lost 8 bases and J lost 1, with 13 bases in between. Germline V gene sequence: CDR1 SGHRS, CDR2 YFSETQ. Every patient was untreated before thyroid surgery. About this clone itself: The antigen remains unidentified. The sample contains more than one DNA sequence encoding this CDR3.

Original data processing: Researchers built a distant-metastasis classifier for papillary thyroid cancer that drew on CDR3 differences across clinicopathological groups. Through MiXCR, TCRdb re-clonotyped the PCR reads. The V and J calls shown here were made by TCRdb, not taken from the authors' results. This table has 15,000 to 17,000 clones, more than 20% appearing once. Material: tumor tissue. The sequence was collected from a female donor with papillary thyroid cancer or a benign thyroid nodule (not recorded which). Some clones in this sample may be carry-over from other donors' samples. This chain connects TRBV5-1 to TRBJ2-7; D perhaps matches TRBD2 (6 bases). DNA for the CDR3: TGCGCCAGTACCTCAGGGACTTCCTACGAGCAGTACTTC. Translating it yields CASTSGTSYEQYF.